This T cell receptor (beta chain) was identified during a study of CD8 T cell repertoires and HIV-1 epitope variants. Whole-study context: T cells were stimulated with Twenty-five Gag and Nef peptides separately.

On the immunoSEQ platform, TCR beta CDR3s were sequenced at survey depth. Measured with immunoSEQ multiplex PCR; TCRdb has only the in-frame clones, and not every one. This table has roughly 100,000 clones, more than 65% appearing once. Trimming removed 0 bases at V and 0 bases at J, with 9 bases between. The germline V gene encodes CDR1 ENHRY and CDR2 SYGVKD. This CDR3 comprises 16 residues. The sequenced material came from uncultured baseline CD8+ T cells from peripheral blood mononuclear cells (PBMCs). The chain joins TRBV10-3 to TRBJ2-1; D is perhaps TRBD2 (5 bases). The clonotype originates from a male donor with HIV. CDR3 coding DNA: TGTGCCATCAGTGAGTCGATGGCGGGCTCCTACAATGAGCAGTTCTTC. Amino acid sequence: CAISESMAGSYNEQFF.